The 2 T cell receptor beta chains given below trace back to one sample, sequenced in a study of T cell repertoires in cytomegalovirus infection. A single record per CDR3 protein comes from TCRdb applying MiXCR to the reads. The repertoire holds roughly 500,000 distinct CDR3 sequences, with about 10% as singletons. The sequenced sample consisted of PBMCs. The receptors derive from a human donor in good health (CMV status not recorded). Some clones in this sample may be carry-over from other donors' samples.

This clonotype has ten or more counts. In nucleotides, the CDR3 is TGTGCCAGCAGACCGACAGGGGGTGGCTCACCCCTCCACTTT. Encoded protein: CASRPTGGGSPLHF. V is TRBV12-3 or TRBV12-4 and J is TRBJ1-6, with 9 nucleotides matching TRBD1. Unmatched junction bases numbered 7, after V lost 6 bases and J lost 10 bases. CDR3 size: 14 residues.

This clonotype was counted at least ten times. The genes are TRBV12-3 or TRBV12-4 and TRBJ1-3; 9 positions agree with TRBD1. CDR3 length: 15 amino acids. The junction had 4 bases not matched to a gene; V was cut back by 5 bases and J by 2 bases. The CDR3 bases are TGTGCCAGCAGTGGGACAGGGAGTCCTGGAAACACCATATATTTT. Translated: CASSGTGSPGNTIYF.